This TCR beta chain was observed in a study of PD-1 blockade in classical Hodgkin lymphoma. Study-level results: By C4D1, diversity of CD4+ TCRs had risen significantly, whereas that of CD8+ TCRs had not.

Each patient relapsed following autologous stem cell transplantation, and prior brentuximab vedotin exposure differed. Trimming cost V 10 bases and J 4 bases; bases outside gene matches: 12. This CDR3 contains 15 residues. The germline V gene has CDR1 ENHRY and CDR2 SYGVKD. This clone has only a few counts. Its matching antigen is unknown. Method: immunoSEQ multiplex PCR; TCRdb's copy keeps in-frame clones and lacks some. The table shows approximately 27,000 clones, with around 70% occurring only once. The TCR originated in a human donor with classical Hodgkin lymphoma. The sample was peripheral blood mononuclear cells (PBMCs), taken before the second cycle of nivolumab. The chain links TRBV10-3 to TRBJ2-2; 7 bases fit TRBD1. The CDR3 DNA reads TGTGCCAACGGCTTGGGGGCAGGGGGCACCGGGGAGCTGTTTTTT. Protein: CANGLGAGGTGELFF.